Listed below are T cell receptor beta chains from one sample, sequenced in a study of blood T cell repertoires in COVID-19. Profiled with immunoSEQ multiplex PCR; TCRdb holds only in-frame clones, not every one. The data show some 340,000 clones, 85% to 95% seen once. Specimen: PBMCs or T cells enriched from blood (not recorded which). The receptors stem from a woman between 25 and 40 years old who had been exposed to COVID-19. The CDR3 runs from the conserved cysteine through the conserved F or W. The D gene is left open where the match is weak. Clone size appears in some rows only: once, few, many, or a class for an expanded clone.

clone_size: .
j_call: TRBJ2-2
cdr3_length: 17
v_call: TRBV6-2/TRBV6-3
d_call: .
cdr3_aa: CASSYLTPGQGPGELFF
cdr3_nt: TGTGCCAGCAGTTATCTTACCCCGGGACAAGGTCCCGGGGAGCTGTTTTTT

clone_size: .
j_call: TRBJ2-2
cdr3_length: 14
v_call: TRBV15
d_call: TRBD1
cdr3_aa: CATCDRENTGELFF
cdr3_nt: TGTGCCACATGCGACAGGGAAAACACCGGGGAGCTGTTTTTT

clone_size: .
j_call: TRBJ1-4
cdr3_length: 17
v_call: TRBV7-6
d_call: .
cdr3_aa: CASSLVQFGSGVEKLFF
cdr3_nt: TGTGCCAGCAGCTTAGTTCAGTTTGGTTCAGGGGTAGAAAAACTGTTTTTT

clone_size: .
j_call: TRBJ1-2
cdr3_length: 13
v_call: TRBV5-1
d_call: .
cdr3_aa: CASSLASREGYTF
cdr3_nt: TGCGCCAGCAGCTTGGCTTCCCGGGAGGGCTACACCTTC

clone_size: .
j_call: TRBJ1-5
cdr3_length: 16
v_call: TRBV7-9
d_call: .
cdr3_aa: CASSEDSVYSNQPQHF
cdr3_nt: TGTGCCAGCAGCGAAGACAGTGTTTATAGCAATCAGCCCCAGCATTTT

clone_size: .
j_call: TRBJ2-7
cdr3_length: 19
v_call: TRBV5-1
d_call: TRBD2
cdr3_aa: CASSLGPGLAGGPTYEQYF
cdr3_nt: TGCGCCAGCAGCTTGGGCCCGGGACTAGCGGGGGGGCCAACCTACGAGCAGTACTTC

clone_size: .
j_call: TRBJ1-5
cdr3_length: 14
v_call: TRBV18
d_call: .
cdr3_aa: CASSPTAGNQPQHF
cdr3_nt: TGTGCCAGCTCACCGACAGCTGGCAATCAGCCCCAGCATTTT

clone_size: .
j_call: TRBJ1-3
cdr3_length: 12
v_call: TRBV12-3/TRBV12-4
d_call: .
cdr3_aa: CASSLVGNTIYF
cdr3_nt: TGTGCCAGCAGTCTTGTTGGAAACACCATATATTTT

clone_size: .
j_call: TRBJ1-2
cdr3_length: 13
v_call: TRBV5-1
d_call: .
cdr3_aa: CASSLRGGYGYTF
cdr3_nt: TGCGCCAGCAGCTTGAGGGGCGGCTATGGCTACACCTTC

clone_size: .
j_call: TRBJ1-4
cdr3_length: 15
v_call: TRBV3-1/TRBV3-2
d_call: .
cdr3_aa: CASSRSSPTNEKLFF
cdr3_nt: TGTGCCAGCAGCCGCTCTAGTCCGACTAATGAAAAACTGTTTTTT

clone_size: .
j_call: TRBJ1-1
cdr3_length: 16
v_call: TRBV2
d_call: .
cdr3_aa: CASRRTGTPQNTEAFF
cdr3_nt: TGTGCCAGCAGACGTACCGGGACACCTCAAAACACTGAAGCTTTCTTT

clone_size: .
j_call: TRBJ2-2
cdr3_length: 16
v_call: TRBV2
d_call: TRBD1
cdr3_aa: CASMGPGQGYTGELFF
cdr3_nt: TGTGCCAGCATGGGACCGGGACAGGGGTACACCGGGGAGCTGTTTTTT

clone_size: .
j_call: TRBJ2-7
cdr3_length: 13
v_call: TRBV7-3
d_call: .
cdr3_aa: CASSFGVGYEQYF
cdr3_nt: TGTGCCAGCAGCTTCGGGGTTGGCTACGAGCAGTACTTC

clone_size: .
j_call: TRBJ1-1
cdr3_length: 13
v_call: TRBV5-6
d_call: .
cdr3_aa: CASSLAGDYEAFF
cdr3_nt: TGTGCCAGCAGCTTGGCCGGGGACTATGAAGCTTTCTTT

clone_size: .
j_call: TRBJ1-4
cdr3_length: 14
v_call: TRBV2
d_call: TRBD1
cdr3_aa: CASSSQGAGEKLFF
cdr3_nt: TGTGCCAGCAGTTCACAGGGGGCTGGTGAAAAACTGTTTTTT

clone_size: .
j_call: TRBJ2-7
cdr3_length: 16
v_call: TRBV2
d_call: TRBD2
cdr3_aa: CASTPLRTSGGYEQYF
cdr3_nt: TGTGCCAGCACCCCGCTTCGGACTAGCGGGGGATACGAGCAGTACTTC

clone_size: .
j_call: TRBJ2-3
cdr3_length: 17
v_call: TRBV10-3
d_call: .
cdr3_aa: CAISHKVLEGGTDTQYF
cdr3_nt: TGTGCCATCAGTCATAAGGTGTTAGAAGGAGGCACAGATACGCAGTATTTT

clone_size: .
j_call: TRBJ1-2
cdr3_length: 18
v_call: TRBV4-2
d_call: .
cdr3_aa: CASSQAFAAPATNYGYTF
cdr3_nt: TGTGCCAGCAGCCAAGCATTCGCGGCCCCCGCAACTAACTATGGCTACACCTTC

clone_size: once
j_call: TRBJ2-5
cdr3_length: 14
v_call: TRBV10-3
d_call: .
cdr3_aa: CAISESGGGETQYF
cdr3_nt: TGTGCCATCAGTGAGTCTGGGGGAGGAGAGACCCAGTACTTC

clone_size: once
j_call: TRBJ2-1
cdr3_length: 23
v_call: TRBV12-5
d_call: TRBD2
cdr3_aa: CASGLVLPSFRGGGPEQINEQFF
cdr3_nt: TGTGCTAGTGGTTTGGTACTCCCTAGCTTCCGCGGGGGGGGGCCGGAGCAAATCAATGAGCAGTTCTTC

clone_size: .
j_call: TRBJ1-2
cdr3_length: 22
v_call: TRBV7-6
d_call: .
cdr3_aa: CASSLDLASPGGRGEGNYGYTF
cdr3_nt: TGTGCCAGCAGCTTAGACTTAGCCTCCCCCGGCGGCAGAGGAGAGGGTAACTATGGCTACACCTTC

clone_size: .
j_call: TRBJ1-6
cdr3_length: 13
v_call: TRBV7-9
d_call: .
cdr3_aa: CASSSRSNSPLHF
cdr3_nt: TGTGCCAGCAGCTCTCGTTCTAATTCACCCCTCCACTTT

clone_size: .
j_call: TRBJ2-7
cdr3_length: 13
v_call: TRBV6-5
d_call: .
cdr3_aa: CASSEKRSYEQYF
cdr3_nt: TGTGCCAGCAGCGAGAAAAGGAGCTACGAGCAGTACTTC

clone_size: .
j_call: TRBJ1-5
cdr3_length: 13
v_call: TRBV10-3
d_call: TRBD1
cdr3_aa: CAIRGTGDQPQHF
cdr3_nt: TGTGCCATCAGGGGGACAGGGGATCAGCCCCAGCATTTT

clone_size: .
j_call: TRBJ1-4
cdr3_length: 13
v_call: TRBV7-9
d_call: TRBD1
cdr3_aa: CARPSGGGEKLFF
cdr3_nt: TGTGCCAGACCCTCGGGAGGGGGCGAAAAACTGTTTTTT

clone_size: once
j_call: TRBJ1-4
cdr3_length: 15
v_call: TRBV7-8
d_call: TRBD1
cdr3_aa: CASSLTGGYKEKLFF
cdr3_nt: TGTGCCAGCAGCTTGACAGGGGGCTATAAGGAAAAACTGTTTTTT

clone_size: .
j_call: TRBJ1-4
cdr3_length: 17
v_call: TRBV7-6
d_call: .
cdr3_aa: CASSLPKDSATNEKLFF
cdr3_nt: TGTGCCAGCAGCTTACCTAAGGACAGTGCAACTAATGAAAAACTGTTTTTT

clone_size: .
j_call: TRBJ1-1
cdr3_length: 17
v_call: TRBV3-1/TRBV3-2
d_call: TRBD1
cdr3_aa: CASSPLKGDRANTEAFF
cdr3_nt: TGTGCCAGCAGCCCCCTAAAAGGGGACAGGGCGAACACTGAAGCTTTCTTT

clone_size: .
j_call: TRBJ2-3
cdr3_length: 13
v_call: TRBV6-5
d_call: .
cdr3_aa: CASKEGNTDTQYF
cdr3_nt: TGTGCCAGCAAGGAGGGAAATACAGATACGCAGTATTTT

clone_size: .
j_call: TRBJ1-4
cdr3_length: 14
v_call: TRBV3-1/TRBV3-2
d_call: TRBD1
cdr3_aa: CASSYSRGPEKLFF
cdr3_nt: TGTGCCAGCTCCTACAGCAGGGGGCCTGAAAAACTGTTTTTT

clone_size: .
j_call: TRBJ2-2
cdr3_length: 16
v_call: TRBV9
d_call: TRBD1
cdr3_aa: CASSAGDRGNTGELFF
cdr3_nt: TGTGCCAGCAGCGCCGGGGACAGGGGGAACACCGGGGAGCTGTTTTTT

clone_size: once
j_call: TRBJ1-5
cdr3_length: 16
v_call: TRBV6-1
d_call: .
cdr3_aa: CASSEFRERSNQPQHF
cdr3_nt: TGTGCCAGCAGTGAATTTAGGGAGCGGAGCAATCAGCCCCAGCATTTT

clone_size: .
j_call: TRBJ2-7
cdr3_length: 15
v_call: TRBV9
d_call: TRBD1
cdr3_aa: CASSTRVGTAYEQYF
cdr3_nt: TGTGCCAGCAGCACGCGGGTAGGGACAGCCTACGAGCAGTACTTC

clone_size: .
j_call: TRBJ1-2
cdr3_length: 18
v_call: TRBV6-1
d_call: TRBD1
cdr3_aa: CASSENRGWVKANYGYTF
cdr3_nt: TGTGCCAGCAGTGAGAACAGGGGTTGGGTTAAAGCTAACTATGGCTACACCTTC

clone_size: .
j_call: TRBJ1-5
cdr3_length: 16
v_call: TRBV4-1
d_call: TRBD1
cdr3_aa: CASSQDKNRGGQPQHF
cdr3_nt: TGCGCCAGCAGCCAAGATAAGAACAGGGGTGGTCAGCCCCAGCATTTT

clone_size: .
j_call: TRBJ2-3
cdr3_length: 15
v_call: TRBV30
d_call: .
cdr3_aa: CAWSAAASSTDTQYF
cdr3_nt: TGTGCCTGGAGTGCAGCGGCATCTAGCACAGATACGCAGTATTTT

clone_size: .
j_call: TRBJ2-3
cdr3_length: 15
v_call: TRBV2
d_call: .
cdr3_aa: CASRVRGIGTDTQYF
cdr3_nt: TGTGCCAGCAGGGTGCGGGGAATAGGCACAGATACGCAGTATTTT

clone_size: .
j_call: TRBJ1-2
cdr3_length: 13
v_call: TRBV6-5
d_call: .
cdr3_aa: CASSYVGRGGYTF
cdr3_nt: TGTGCCAGCAGTTACGTCGGGAGGGGTGGCTACACCTTC

clone_size: .
j_call: TRBJ2-2
cdr3_length: 14
v_call: TRBV7-2
d_call: .
cdr3_aa: CASSPYRNTGELFF
cdr3_nt: TGTGCCAGCAGCCCCTACAGGAACACCGGGGAGCTGTTTTTT

clone_size: .
j_call: TRBJ1-5
cdr3_length: 15
v_call: TRBV6-5
d_call: TRBD1
cdr3_aa: CASTFGTGGSQPQHF
cdr3_nt: TGTGCCAGCACTTTCGGGACAGGGGGCTCTCAGCCCCAGCATTTT

clone_size: .
j_call: TRBJ2-3
cdr3_length: 15
v_call: TRBV7-9
d_call: TRBD2
cdr3_aa: CASSLSSGATDTQYF
cdr3_nt: TGTGCCAGCAGCTTATCAAGCGGGGCCACAGATACGCAGTATTTT

clone_size: .
j_call: TRBJ1-1
cdr3_length: 14
v_call: TRBV7-6
d_call: .
cdr3_aa: CASSFSHTWTEAFF
cdr3_nt: TGTGCCAGCAGCTTTTCCCATACTTGGACTGAAGCTTTCTTT

clone_size: .
j_call: TRBJ1-1
cdr3_length: 13
v_call: TRBV27
d_call: .
cdr3_aa: CASSLRGGTEAFF
cdr3_nt: TGTGCCAGCAGTTTAAGGGGTGGCACTGAAGCTTTCTTT

clone_size: once
j_call: TRBJ2-1
cdr3_length: 14
v_call: TRBV4-2
d_call: .
cdr3_aa: CASSPITSYNEQFF
cdr3_nt: TGTGCCAGCAGCCCGATTACTAGCTACAATGAGCAGTTCTTC

clone_size: .
j_call: TRBJ2-5
cdr3_length: 14
v_call: TRBV7-9
d_call: TRBD1
cdr3_aa: CASRGGTGQETQYF
cdr3_nt: TGTGCCAGCAGGGGAGGGACAGGGCAAGAGACCCAGTACTTC

clone_size: .
j_call: TRBJ1-6
cdr3_length: 14
v_call: TRBV5-1
d_call: TRBD1
cdr3_aa: CASSSGQGDSPLHF
cdr3_nt: TGCGCCAGCAGCTCTGGACAGGGGGATTCACCCCTCCACTTT

clone_size: .
j_call: TRBJ1-4
cdr3_length: 20
v_call: TRBV12-5
d_call: TRBD1
cdr3_aa: CASGLVGQPHRLITNEKLFF
cdr3_nt: TGTGCTAGTGGTTTGGTGGGACAGCCACACCGGCTTATAACTAATGAAAAACTGTTTTTT

clone_size: .
j_call: TRBJ1-6
cdr3_length: 13
v_call: TRBV7-8
d_call: .
cdr3_aa: CASSVTGNSPLHF
cdr3_nt: TGTGCCAGCAGCGTTACAGGGAATTCACCCCTCCACTTT

clone_size: .
j_call: TRBJ2-7
cdr3_length: 14
v_call: TRBV5-1
d_call: .
cdr3_aa: CASSLAAGAYEQYF
cdr3_nt: TGCGCCAGCAGCTTAGCAGCAGGGGCCTACGAGCAGTACTTC